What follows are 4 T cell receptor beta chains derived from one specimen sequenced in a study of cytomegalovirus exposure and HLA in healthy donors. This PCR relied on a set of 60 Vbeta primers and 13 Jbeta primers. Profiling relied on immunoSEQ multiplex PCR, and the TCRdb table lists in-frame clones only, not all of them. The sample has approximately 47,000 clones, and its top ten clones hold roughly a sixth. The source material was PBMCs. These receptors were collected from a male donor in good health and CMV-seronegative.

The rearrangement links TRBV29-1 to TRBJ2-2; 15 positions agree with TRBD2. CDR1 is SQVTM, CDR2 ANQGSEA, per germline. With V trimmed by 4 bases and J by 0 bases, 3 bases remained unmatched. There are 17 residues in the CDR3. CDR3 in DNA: TGCAGCGTTGCCGGGACTAGCGGGGGGACGAACACCGGGGAGCTGTTTTTT. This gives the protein CSVAGTSGGTNTGELFF.

The CDR3 coding sequence is TGTGCCAGCAGCCCGGGCTCCGGGGCTGGAAACACCATATATTTT. This codes for CASSPGSGAGNTIYF. This chain connects TRBV7-9 to TRBJ1-3; D is undetermined. With 5 bases removed from V and 2 bases from J, the gap between germline ends came to 13 bases. The germline gives CDR1 SEHNR, CDR2 FQNEAQ (reference sequence). This CDR3 contains 15 residues.

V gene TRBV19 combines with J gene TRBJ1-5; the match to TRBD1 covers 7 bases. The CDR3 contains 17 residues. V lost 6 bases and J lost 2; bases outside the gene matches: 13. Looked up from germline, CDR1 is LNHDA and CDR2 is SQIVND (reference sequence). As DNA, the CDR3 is TGTGCCAGTAGAATGAGGACAGGACGGAATGGCAATCAGCCCCAGCATTTT. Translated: CASRMRTGRNGNQPQHF.

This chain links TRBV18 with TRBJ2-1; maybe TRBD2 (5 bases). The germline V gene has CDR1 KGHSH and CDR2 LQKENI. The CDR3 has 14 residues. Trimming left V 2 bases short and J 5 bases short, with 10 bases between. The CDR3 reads CASSPSGVNNEQFF. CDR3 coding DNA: TGTGCCAGCTCACCATCCGGGGTCAACAATGAGCAGTTCTTC.